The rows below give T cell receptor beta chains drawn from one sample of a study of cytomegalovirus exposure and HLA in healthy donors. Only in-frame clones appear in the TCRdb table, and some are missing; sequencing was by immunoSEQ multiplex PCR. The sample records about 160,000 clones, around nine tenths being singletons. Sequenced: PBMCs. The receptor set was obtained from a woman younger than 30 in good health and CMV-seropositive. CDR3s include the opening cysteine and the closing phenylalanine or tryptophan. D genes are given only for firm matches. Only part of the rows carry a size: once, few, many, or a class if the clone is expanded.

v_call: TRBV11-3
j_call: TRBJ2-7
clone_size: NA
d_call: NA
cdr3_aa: CASSLGGGGEQYF
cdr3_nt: TGTGCCAGCAGCTTAGGAGGGGGGGGCGAGCAGTACTTC

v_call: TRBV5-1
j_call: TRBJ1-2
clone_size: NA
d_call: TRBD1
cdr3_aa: CASSSTQDRGSYGYTF
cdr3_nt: TGCGCCAGCAGCTCCACGCAGGACAGGGGATCATATGGCTACACCTTC

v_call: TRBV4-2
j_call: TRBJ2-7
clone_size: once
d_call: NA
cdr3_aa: CASSQDEGEPYEQYF
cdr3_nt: TGTGCCAGCAGCCAAGACGAGGGAGAACCCTACGAGCAGTACTTC

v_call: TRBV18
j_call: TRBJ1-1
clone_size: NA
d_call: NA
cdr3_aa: CASSPGRTELNTEAFF
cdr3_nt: TGTGCCAGCTCACCAGGCAGGACAGAGTTGAACACTGAAGCTTTCTTT

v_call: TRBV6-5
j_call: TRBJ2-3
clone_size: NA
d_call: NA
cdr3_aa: CASSYSGRKRDTQYF
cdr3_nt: TGTGCCAGCAGTTACTCTGGCAGGAAGAGAGATACGCAGTATTTT

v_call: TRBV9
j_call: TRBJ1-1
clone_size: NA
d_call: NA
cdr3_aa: CASSLAGGLEAFF
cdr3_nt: TGTGCCAGCAGCCTCGCGGGAGGGCTTGAAGCTTTCTTT

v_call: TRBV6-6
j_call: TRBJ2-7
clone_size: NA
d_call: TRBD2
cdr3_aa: CASRRGLAVSYEQYF
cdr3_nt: TGTGCCAGCAGAAGGGGACTAGCGGTTTCCTACGAGCAGTACTTC

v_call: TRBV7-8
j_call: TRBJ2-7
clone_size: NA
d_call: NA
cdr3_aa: CASSSLGLEQYF
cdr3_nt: TGTGCCAGCAGCTCCCTCGGTCTCGAGCAGTACTTC

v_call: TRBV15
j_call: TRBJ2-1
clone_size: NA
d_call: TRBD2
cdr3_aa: CATSRDLAGVRNEQFF
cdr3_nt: TGTGCCACCAGCAGAGACCTAGCGGGAGTGAGGAATGAGCAGTTCTTC

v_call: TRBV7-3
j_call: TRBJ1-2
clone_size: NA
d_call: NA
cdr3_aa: CASSLGGQRSRGYTF
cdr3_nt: TGTGCCAGCAGCTTAGGAGGACAGCGGAGTCGAGGCTACACCTTC

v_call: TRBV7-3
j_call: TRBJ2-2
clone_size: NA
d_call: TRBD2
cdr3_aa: CASSLGRREGTGELFF
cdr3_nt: TGTGCCAGCAGCTTAGGTCGGCGGGAGGGAACCGGGGAGCTGTTTTTT

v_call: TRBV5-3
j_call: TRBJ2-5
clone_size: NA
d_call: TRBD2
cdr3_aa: CARSLEGTSRHQETQYF
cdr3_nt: TGTGCCAGAAGCTTGGAGGGGACTAGCCGACACCAAGAGACCCAGTACTTC

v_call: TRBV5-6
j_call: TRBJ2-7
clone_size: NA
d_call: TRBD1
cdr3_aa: CASSLAVTGGNYEQYF
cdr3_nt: TGTGCCAGCAGCTTGGCAGTTACAGGGGGGAACTACGAGCAGTACTTC